This section outlines one TCR beta chain sequence together with its context. The antigen is not known. The entry originates in a study of cytomegalovirus exposure and HLA in healthy donors. Study-wide results and limits: Despite most TCR sequences being rare, some public TCRs occurred in many donors. Cytomegalovirus-associated TCR beta chains were listed, numbering some 180.

Generated by immunoSEQ multiplex PCR, the TCRdb table keeps only in-frame clones and is missing some. The table shows 150,000 to 200,000 clones, with approximately 85% occurring only once. The sample consisted of PBMCs. The TCR was taken from a woman aged 18-29 years in good health and CMV-seronegative.

CDR3 in DNA: TGTGCCAGCAGCCCAACTAGCGGGGGGCGGGATACGCAGTATTTT. Residues: CASSPTSGGRDTQYF. The rearrangement uses TRBV9 and TRBJ2-3, with 12 bases identical to TRBD2. Germline CDR1 is SGDLS and CDR2 is YYNGEE. The CDR3 is 15 amino acids. After removal of 4 bases from V and 6 bases from J, the junction contained 6 bases not matched to a gene.